The clone carrying this T cell receptor beta chain was seen a few times. This record belongs to a study of T cell repertoires in ileal Crohn's disease. Sequenced by immunoSEQ multiplex PCR; TCRdb stores in-frame clones only, minus some. Among several thousand clones listed, roughly three quarters were seen once. The material sequenced was ileal tissue. The receptor was derived from an adult with Crohn's disease.

CDR3 DNA sequence: TGTGCCAGCAGCTTAAGGGGGAGGGCCGTCGAGCAGTACTTC. Amino acids: CASSLRGRAVEQYF. The genes are TRBV7-2 and TRBJ2-7; D possibly corresponds to TRBD2 (7 bases). V dropped 2 bases and J dropped 6 bases, with 14 bases sitting between them. The CDR3 contains 14 residues. Germline lookup yields CDR1 SGHTA and CDR2 FQGNSA. The full variable domain, completed using reference TRBV7-2 and TRBJ2-7, is GAGVSQSPSNKVTEKGKDVELRCDPISGHTALYWYRQSLGQGLEFLIYFQGNSAPDKSGLPSDRFSAERTGGSVSTLTIQRTQQEDSAVYLCASSLRGRAVEQYFGPGTRLTVT.